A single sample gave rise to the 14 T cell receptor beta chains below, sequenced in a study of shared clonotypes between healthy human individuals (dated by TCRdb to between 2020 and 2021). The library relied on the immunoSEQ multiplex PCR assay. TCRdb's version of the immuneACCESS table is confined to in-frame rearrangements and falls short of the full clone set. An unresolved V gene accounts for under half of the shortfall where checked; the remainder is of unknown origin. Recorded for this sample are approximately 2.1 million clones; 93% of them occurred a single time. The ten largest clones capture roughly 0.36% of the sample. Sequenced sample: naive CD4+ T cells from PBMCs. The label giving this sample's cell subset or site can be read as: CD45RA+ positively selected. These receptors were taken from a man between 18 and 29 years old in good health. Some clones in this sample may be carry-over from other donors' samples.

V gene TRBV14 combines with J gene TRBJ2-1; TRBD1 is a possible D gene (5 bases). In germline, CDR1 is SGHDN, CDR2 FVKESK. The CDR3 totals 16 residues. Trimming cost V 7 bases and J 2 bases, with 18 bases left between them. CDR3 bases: TGTGCCAGCACCCCAGGGTTGTCTGGAACCTACAATGAGCAGTTCTTC. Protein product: CASTPGLSGTYNEQFF.

The CDR3 nucleotides are TGTGCCAGCACTACCCCGGGGGCACAAGAGACCCAGTACTTC. Protein product: CASTTPGAQETQYF. This chain connects TRBV6-6 to TRBJ2-5; D tentatively fits TRBD1 or TRBD2 (6 bases each). Germline lookup yields CDR1 MNHNY and CDR2 SVGAGI (reference sequence). The CDR3 length is 14 residues. The V and J ends lost 7 bases and 2 bases respectively, with 14 bases between them.

CDR3 region: CASSFSEARGGGAGNTIYF. The CDR3 bases are TGTGCCAGCAGTTTCTCCGAGGCTAGGGGAGGGGGCGCTGGAAACACCATATATTTT. This chain uses TRBV28 with TRBJ1-3, with 7 bases identical to TRBD1. Germline V gene data show CDR1 as MDHEN and CDR2 as SYDVKM. This CDR3 contains 19 residues. After removal of 3 bases from V and 2 bases from J, the junction contained 16 bases not matched to a gene.

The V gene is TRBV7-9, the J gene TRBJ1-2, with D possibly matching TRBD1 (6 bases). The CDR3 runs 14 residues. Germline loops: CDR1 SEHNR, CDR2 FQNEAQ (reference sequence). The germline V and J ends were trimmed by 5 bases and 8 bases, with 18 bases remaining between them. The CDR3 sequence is CASSETGTLGGYTF. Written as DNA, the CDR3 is TGTGCCAGCAGCGAAACAGGGACATTAGGAGGCTACACCTTC.

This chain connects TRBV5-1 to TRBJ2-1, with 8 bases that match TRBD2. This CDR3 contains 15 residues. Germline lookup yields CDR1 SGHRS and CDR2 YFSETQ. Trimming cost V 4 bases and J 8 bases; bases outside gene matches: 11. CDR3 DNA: TGCGCCAGCAGCGCAGTAGCGGGGTCCGCAGATGAGCAGTTCTTC. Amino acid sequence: CASSAVAGSADEQFF.

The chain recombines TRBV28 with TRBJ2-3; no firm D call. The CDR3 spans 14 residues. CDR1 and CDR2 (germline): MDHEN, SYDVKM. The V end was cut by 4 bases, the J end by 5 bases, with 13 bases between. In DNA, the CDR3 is TGTGCCAGCAGTTCCCAACCGCGTGAAGATACGCAGTATTTT. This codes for CASSSQPREDTQYF.

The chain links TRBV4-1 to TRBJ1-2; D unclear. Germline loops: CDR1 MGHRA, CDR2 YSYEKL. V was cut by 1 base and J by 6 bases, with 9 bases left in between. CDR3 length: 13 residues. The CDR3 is CASSQVAGNGYTF. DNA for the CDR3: TGCGCCAGCAGCCAAGTGGCGGGAAATGGCTACACCTTC.

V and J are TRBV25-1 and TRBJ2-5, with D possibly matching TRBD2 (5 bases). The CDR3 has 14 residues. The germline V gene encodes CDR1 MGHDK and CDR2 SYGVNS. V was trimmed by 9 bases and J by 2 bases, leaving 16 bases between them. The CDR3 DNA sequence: TGTGCCAGTGGCGGGTTAGGCGGTCAAGAGACCCAGTACTTC. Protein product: CASGGLGGQETQYF.

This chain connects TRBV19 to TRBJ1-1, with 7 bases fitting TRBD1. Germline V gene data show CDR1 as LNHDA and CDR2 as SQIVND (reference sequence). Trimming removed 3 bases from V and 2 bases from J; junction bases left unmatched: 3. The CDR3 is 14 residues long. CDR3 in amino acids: CASSIRGINTEAFF. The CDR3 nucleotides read TGTGCCAGTAGTATCAGGGGGATTAACACTGAAGCTTTCTTT. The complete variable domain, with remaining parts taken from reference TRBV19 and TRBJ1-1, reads DGGITQSPKYLFRKEGQNVTLSCEQNLNHDAMYWYRQDPGQGLRLIYYSQIVNDFQKGDIAEGYSVSREKKESFPLTVTSAQKNPTAFYLCASSIRGINTEAFFGQGTRLTVV.

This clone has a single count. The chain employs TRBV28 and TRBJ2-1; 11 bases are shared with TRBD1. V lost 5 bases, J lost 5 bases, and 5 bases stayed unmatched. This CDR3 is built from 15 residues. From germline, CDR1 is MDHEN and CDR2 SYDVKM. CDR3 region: CASSPLGQGDNEQFF. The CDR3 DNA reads TGTGCCAGCAGTCCATTGGGACAGGGGGACAATGAGCAGTTCTTC.

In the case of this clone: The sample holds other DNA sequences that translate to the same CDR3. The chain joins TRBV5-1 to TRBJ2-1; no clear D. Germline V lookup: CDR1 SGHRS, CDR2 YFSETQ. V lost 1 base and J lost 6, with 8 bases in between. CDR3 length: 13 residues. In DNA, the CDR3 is TGCGCCAGCAGCTTGTTGTCCGGCAATGAGCAGTTCTTC. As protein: CASSLLSGNEQFF.

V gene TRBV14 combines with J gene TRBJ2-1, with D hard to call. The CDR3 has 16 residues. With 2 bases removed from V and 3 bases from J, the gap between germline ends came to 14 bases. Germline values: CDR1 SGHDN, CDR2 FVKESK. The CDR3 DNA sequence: TGTGCCAGCAGCCAACTTGGCAGGTCTTACTACAATGAGCAGTTCTTC. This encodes CASSQLGRSYYNEQFF.

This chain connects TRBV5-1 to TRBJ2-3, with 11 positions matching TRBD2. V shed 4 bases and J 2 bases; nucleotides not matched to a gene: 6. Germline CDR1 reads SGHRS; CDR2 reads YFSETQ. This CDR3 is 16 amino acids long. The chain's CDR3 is CASSRGLADNTDTQYF. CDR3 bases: TGCGCCAGCAGCAGGGGACTAGCGGACAACACAGATACGCAGTATTTT.

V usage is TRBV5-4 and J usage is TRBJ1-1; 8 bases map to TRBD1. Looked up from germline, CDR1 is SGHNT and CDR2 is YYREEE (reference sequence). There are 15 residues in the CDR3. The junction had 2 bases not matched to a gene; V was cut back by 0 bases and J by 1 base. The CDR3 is CASSLATGGNTEAFF. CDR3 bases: TGTGCCAGCAGCTTGGCCACAGGGGGGAACACTGAAGCTTTCTTT.